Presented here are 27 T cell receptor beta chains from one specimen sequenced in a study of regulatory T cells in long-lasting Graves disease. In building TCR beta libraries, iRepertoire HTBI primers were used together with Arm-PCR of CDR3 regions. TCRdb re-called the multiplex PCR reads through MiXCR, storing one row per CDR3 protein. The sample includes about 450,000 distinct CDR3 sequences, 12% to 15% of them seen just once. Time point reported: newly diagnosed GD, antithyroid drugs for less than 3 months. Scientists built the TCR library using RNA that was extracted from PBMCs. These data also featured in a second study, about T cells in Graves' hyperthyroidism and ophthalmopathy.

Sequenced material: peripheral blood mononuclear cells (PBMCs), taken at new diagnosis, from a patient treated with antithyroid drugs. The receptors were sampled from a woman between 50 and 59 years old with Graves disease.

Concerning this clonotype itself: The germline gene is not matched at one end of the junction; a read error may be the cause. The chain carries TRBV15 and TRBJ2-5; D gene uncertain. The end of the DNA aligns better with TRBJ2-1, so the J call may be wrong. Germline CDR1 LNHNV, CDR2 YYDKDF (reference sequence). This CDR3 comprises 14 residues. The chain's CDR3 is CASSSGHGYNEQFF. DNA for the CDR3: TGTGCCAGCAGCTCGGGTCATGGGTACAATGAGCAGTTCTTC.

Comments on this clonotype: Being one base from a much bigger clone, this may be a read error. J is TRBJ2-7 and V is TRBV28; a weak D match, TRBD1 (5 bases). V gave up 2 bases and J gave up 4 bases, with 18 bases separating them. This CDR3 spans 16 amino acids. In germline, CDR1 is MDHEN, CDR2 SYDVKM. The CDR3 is CASSLPETALIYEQYF. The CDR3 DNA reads TGTGCCAGCAGTTTACCTGAGACAGCCTTGATTTACGAGCAGTACTTC. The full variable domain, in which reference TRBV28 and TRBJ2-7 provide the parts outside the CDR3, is DVKVTQSSRYLVKRTGEKVFLECVQDMDHENMFWYRQDPGLGLRLIYFSYDVKMKEKGDIPEGYSVSREKKERFSLILESASTNQTSMYLCASSLPETALIYEQYFGPGTRLTVT.

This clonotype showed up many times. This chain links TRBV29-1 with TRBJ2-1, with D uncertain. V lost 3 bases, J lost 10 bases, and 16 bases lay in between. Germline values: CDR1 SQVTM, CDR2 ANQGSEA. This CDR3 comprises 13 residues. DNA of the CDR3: TGCAGCGTTGATCGGTACGGACGCAAAGAGCAGTTCTTC. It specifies CSVDRYGRKEQFF.

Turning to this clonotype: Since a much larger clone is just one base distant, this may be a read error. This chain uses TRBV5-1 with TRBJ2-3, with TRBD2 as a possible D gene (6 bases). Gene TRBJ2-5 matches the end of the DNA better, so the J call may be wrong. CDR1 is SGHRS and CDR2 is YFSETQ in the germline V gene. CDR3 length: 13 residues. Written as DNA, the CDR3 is TGCGCCAGCAGCTTGGGACTAGAAAAGACCCAGTACTTC. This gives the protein CASSLGLEKTQYF.

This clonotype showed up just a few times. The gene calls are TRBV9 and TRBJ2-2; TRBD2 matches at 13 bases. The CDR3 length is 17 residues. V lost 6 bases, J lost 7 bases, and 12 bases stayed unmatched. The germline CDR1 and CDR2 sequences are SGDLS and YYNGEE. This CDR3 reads CASNTLAGTSGIGELFF. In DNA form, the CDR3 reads TGTGCCAGCAACACCCTGGCCGGGACTAGCGGGATCGGGGAGCTGTTTTTT.

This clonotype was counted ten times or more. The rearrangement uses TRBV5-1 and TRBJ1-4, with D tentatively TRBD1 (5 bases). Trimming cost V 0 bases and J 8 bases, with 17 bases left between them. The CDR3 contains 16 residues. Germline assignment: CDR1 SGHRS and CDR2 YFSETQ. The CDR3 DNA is TGCGCCAGCAGCTTGGACAAGGACATCCCCGAGGAAAAACTGTTTTTT. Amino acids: CASSLDKDIPEEKLFF.

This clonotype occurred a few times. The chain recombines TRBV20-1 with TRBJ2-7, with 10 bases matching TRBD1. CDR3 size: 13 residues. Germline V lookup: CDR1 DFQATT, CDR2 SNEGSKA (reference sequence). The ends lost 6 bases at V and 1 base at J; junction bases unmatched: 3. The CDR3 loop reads CSASDRGSYEQYF. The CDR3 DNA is TGCAGTGCATCGGACAGGGGGTCCTACGAGCAGTACTTC.

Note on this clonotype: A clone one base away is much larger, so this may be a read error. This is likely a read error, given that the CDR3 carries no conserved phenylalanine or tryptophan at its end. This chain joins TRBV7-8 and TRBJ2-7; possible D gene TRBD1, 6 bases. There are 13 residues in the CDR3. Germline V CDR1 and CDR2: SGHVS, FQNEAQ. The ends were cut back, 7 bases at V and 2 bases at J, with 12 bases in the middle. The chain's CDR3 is CASTSQGPYEQYL. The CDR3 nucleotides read TGTGCCAGCACCTCACAGGGCCCCTACGAGCAGTACTTG.

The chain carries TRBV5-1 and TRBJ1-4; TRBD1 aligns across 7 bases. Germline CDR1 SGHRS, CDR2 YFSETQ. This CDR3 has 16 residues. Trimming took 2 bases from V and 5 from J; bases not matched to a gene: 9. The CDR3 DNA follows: TGCGCCAGCAGCTTTGTCGACAGGGAGGGCAATGAAAAACTGTTTTTT. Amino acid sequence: CASSFVDREGNEKLFF. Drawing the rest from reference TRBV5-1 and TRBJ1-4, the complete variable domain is KAGVTQTPRYLIKTRGQQVTLSCSPISGHRSVSWYQQTPGQGLQFLFEYFSETQRNKGNFPGRFSGRQFSNSRSEMNVSTLELGDSALYLCASSFVDREGNEKLFFGSGTQLSVL.

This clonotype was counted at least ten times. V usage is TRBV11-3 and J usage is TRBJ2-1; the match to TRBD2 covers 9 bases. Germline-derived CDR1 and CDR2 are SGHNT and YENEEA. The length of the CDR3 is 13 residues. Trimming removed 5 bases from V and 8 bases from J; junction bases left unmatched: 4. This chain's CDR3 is CASSQRGEDEQFF. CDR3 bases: TGTGCCAGCAGCCAGCGGGGGGAGGATGAGCAGTTCTTC. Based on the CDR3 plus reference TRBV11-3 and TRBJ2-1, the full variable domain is EAGVVQSPRYKIIEKKQPVAFWCNPISGHNTLYWYLQNLGQGPELLIRYENEEAVDDSQLPKDRFSAERLKGVDSTLKIQPAELGDSAVYLCASSQRGEDEQFFGPGTRLTVL.

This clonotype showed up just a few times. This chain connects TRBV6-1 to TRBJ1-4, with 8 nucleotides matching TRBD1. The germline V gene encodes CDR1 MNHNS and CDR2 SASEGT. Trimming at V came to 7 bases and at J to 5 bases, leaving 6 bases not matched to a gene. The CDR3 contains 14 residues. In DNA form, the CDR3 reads TGTGCCAGCACCTCCGGGACAGGAAATGAAAAACTGTTTTTT. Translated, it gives CASTSGTGNEKLFF.

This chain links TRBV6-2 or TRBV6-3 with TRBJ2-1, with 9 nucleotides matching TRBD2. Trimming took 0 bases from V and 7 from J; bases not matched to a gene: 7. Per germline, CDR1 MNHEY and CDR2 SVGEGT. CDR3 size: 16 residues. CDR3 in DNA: TGTGCCAGCAGTTACTCAGTGGCGGGAGGGCAGAATGAGCAGTTCTTC. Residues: CASSYSVAGGQNEQFF.

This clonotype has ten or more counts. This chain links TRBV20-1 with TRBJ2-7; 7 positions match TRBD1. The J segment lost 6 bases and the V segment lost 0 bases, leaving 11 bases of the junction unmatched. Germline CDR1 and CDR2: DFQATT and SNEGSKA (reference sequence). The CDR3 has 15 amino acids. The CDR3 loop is CSARDLQGSSVEQYF. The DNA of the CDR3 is TGCAGTGCTAGAGACCTACAGGGGTCCAGTGTCGAGCAGTACTTC.

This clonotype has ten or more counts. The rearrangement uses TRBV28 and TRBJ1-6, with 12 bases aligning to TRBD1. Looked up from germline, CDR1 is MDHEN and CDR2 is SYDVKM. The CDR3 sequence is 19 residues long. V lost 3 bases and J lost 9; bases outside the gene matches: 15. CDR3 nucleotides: TGTGCCAGCAGTTTCCCCCCGGGACAGGGGGCTTCCGATATTTCACCCCTCCACTTT. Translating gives CASSFPPGQGASDISPLHF.

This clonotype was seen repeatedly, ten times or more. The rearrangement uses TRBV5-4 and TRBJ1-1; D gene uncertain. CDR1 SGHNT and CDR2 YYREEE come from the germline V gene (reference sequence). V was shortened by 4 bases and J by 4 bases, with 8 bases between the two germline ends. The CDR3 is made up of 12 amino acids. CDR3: CASSAPLTEAFF. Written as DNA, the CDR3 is TGTGCCAGCAGCGCGCCCCTCACTGAAGCTTTCTTT.

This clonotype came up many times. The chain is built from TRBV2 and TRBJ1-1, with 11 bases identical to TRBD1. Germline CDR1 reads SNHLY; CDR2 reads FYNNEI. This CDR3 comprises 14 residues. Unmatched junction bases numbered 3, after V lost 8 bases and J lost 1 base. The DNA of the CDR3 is TGTGCCAGCGGACAGGGGGCCTCGAACACTGAAGCTTTCTTT. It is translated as CASGQGASNTEAFF.

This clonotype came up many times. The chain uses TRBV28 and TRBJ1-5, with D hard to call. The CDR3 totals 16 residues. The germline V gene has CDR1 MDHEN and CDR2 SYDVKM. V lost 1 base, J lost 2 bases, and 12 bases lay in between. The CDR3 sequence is CASSLSKGRGNQPQHF. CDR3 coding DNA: TGTGCCAGCAGTTTATCTAAGGGAAGGGGCAATCAGCCCCAGCATTTT. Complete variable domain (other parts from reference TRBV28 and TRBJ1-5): DVKVTQSSRYLVKRTGEKVFLECVQDMDHENMFWYRQDPGLGLRLIYFSYDVKMKEKGDIPEGYSVSREKKERFSLILESASTNQTSMYLCASSLSKGRGNQPQHFGDGTRLSIL.

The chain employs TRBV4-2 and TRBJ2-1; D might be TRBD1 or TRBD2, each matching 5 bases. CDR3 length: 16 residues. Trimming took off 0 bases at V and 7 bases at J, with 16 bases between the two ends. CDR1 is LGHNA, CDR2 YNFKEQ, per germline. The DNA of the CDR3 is TGTGCCAGCAGCCAAGATTGGGCGTTCGGGGCGAATGAGCAGTTCTTC. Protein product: CASSQDWAFGANEQFF.

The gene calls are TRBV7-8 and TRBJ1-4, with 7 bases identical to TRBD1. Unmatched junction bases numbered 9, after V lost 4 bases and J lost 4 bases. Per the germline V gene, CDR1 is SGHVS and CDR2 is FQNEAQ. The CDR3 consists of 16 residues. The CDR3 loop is CASSSFRGGGNEKLFF. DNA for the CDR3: TGTGCCAGCAGCTCTTTCAGGGGGGGGGGTAATGAAAAACTGTTTTTT.

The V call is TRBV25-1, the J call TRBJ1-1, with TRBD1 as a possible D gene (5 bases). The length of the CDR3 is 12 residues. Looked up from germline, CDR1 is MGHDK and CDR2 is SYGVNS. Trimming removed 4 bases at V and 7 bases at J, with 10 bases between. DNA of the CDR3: TGTGCCAGCAGTGCCCGGGACTTTGAAGCTTTCTTT. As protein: CASSARDFEAFF.

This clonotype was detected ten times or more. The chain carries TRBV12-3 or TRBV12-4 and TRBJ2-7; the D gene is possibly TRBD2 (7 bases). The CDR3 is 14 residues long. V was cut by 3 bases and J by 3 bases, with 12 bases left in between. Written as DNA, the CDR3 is TGTGCCAGCAGTTTCGGGGGGCTTGACTACGAGCAGTACTTC. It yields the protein CASSFGGLDYEQYF.

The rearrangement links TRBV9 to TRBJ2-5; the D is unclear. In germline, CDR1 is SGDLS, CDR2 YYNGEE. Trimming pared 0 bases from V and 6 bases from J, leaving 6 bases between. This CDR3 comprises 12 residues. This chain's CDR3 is CASSVDGQTQYF. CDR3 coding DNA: TGTGCCAGCAGCGTAGATGGACAGACCCAGTACTTC.

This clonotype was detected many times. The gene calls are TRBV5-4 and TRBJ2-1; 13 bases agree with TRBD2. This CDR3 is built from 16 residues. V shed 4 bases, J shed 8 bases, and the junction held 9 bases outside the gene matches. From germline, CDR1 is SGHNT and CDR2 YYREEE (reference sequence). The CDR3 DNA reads TGTGCCAGCAGCCAAGGTGGACTAGCGGGAGTGTATGAGCAGTTCTTC. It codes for CASSQGGLAGVYEQFF.

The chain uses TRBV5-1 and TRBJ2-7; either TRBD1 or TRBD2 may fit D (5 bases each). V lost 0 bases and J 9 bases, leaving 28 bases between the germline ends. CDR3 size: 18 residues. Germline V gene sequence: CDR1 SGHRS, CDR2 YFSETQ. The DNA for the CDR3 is TGCGCCAGCAGCTTGGCTAGCCTCTCATTGGGACCTAGGGATGCGCAGTACTTC. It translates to CASSLASLSLGPRDAQYF.

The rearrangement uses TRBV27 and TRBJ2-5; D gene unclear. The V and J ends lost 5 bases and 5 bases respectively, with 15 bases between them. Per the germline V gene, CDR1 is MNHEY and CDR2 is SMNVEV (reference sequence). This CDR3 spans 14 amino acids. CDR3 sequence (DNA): TGTGCCAGCAGTAGGGATCGGAGTCGGGAGACCCAGTACTTC. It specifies CASSRDRSRETQYF.

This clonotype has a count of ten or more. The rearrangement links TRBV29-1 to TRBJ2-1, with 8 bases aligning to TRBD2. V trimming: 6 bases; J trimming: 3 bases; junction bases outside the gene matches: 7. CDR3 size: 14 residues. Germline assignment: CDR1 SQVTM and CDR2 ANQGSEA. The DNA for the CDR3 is TGCAGCGTCCGAGCGGGACTAGACTACAATGAGCAGTTCTTC. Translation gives CSVRAGLDYNEQFF.

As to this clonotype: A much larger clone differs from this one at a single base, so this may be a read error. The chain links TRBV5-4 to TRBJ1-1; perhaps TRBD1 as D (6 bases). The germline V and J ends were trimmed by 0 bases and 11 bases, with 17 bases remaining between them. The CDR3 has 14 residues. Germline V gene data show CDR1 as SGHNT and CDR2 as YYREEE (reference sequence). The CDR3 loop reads CASSLGGGGRGAFF. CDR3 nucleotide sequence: TGTGCCAGCAGCTTGGGCGGGGGCGGCCGGGGGGCTTTCTTT.